This is a list of T cell receptor beta chains from one sample in a study of blood T cells in healthy people across ages. From the 5' RACE reads, TCRdb called clonotypes with MiXCR, one entry per CDR3 protein. The sample consists of around 820,000 distinct CDR3 sequences, around 25% of them appearing once. The data were also submitted as part of a second study, on T cells of mothers and their children.

The sequenced material came from blood. These receptors all come from a boy aged 10-17 years in good health. Each CDR3 is given with its conserved first and last residue. D genes are given only for firm matches. Part of the rows lack a size; the others show once, few, many or a class for expanded clones.

d_gene: TRBD1
j_gene: TRBJ1-6
abundance: few
v_gene: TRBV6-5
CDR3aa: CASRYRQGNSPLHF
CDR3nt: TGTGCCAGCAGATACCGACAGGGGAATTCACCCCTCCACTTT

d_gene: TRBD1
j_gene: TRBJ2-7
abundance: NA
v_gene: TRBV28
CDR3aa: CASVRWDRGYEQYF
CDR3nt: TGTGCCAGCGTCAGGTGGGACAGAGGATACGAGCAGTACTTC

d_gene: TRBD1
j_gene: TRBJ2-1
abundance: few
v_gene: TRBV28
CDR3aa: CASSRTGGAWNEQFF
CDR3nt: TGTGCCAGCAGTCGGACAGGGGGCGCTTGGAATGAGCAGTTCTTC

d_gene: NA
j_gene: TRBJ2-7
abundance: few
v_gene: TRBV7-9
CDR3aa: CASSTTQGGDEQYF
CDR3nt: TGTGCCAGCAGCACCACTCAGGGCGGCGACGAGCAGTACTTC

d_gene: TRBD1
j_gene: TRBJ2-5
abundance: few
v_gene: TRBV14
CDR3aa: CASITHPGGETQYF
CDR3nt: TGTGCCAGCATCACACACCCAGGGGGAGAGACCCAGTACTTC

d_gene: NA
j_gene: TRBJ2-1
abundance: NA
v_gene: TRBV7-6
CDR3aa: CASSTQGMRVYNEQFF
CDR3nt: TGTGCCAGCAGCACCCAGGGGATGAGGGTGTACAATGAGCAGTTCTTC

d_gene: NA
j_gene: TRBJ1-2
abundance: few
v_gene: TRBV4-3
CDR3aa: CASSQDHTGTYGYTF
CDR3nt: TGCGCCAGCAGCCAAGACCACACAGGGACCTATGGCTACACCTTC

d_gene: NA
j_gene: TRBJ2-6
abundance: NA
v_gene: TRBV6-1
CDR3aa: CASSEQFSGANVLTF
CDR3nt: TGTGCCAGCAGCGAACAGTTCTCTGGGGCCAACGTCCTGACTTTC

d_gene: TRBD1
j_gene: TRBJ1-1
abundance: NA
v_gene: TRBV7-2
CDR3aa: CASNTGTGQTEAFF
CDR3nt: TGTGCCAGCAACACCGGGACAGGGCAAACTGAAGCTTTCTTT

d_gene: TRBD2
j_gene: TRBJ2-1
abundance: NA
v_gene: TRBV27
CDR3aa: CASAPWTSALNEQFF
CDR3nt: TGTGCCAGCGCACCTTGGACTAGCGCCCTGAATGAGCAGTTCTTC

d_gene: NA
j_gene: TRBJ2-6
abundance: NA
v_gene: TRBV19
CDR3aa: CASAPQRISGANVLTF
CDR3nt: TGTGCCAGTGCTCCACAGCGGATTTCTGGGGCCAACGTCCTGACTTTC

d_gene: NA
j_gene: TRBJ1-4
abundance: few
v_gene: TRBV7-9
CDR3aa: CASSFGQPTNEKLFF
CDR3nt: TGTGCCAGCAGCTTCGGACAGCCAACTAATGAAAAACTGTTTTTT

d_gene: NA
j_gene: TRBJ2-2
abundance: NA
v_gene: TRBV2
CDR3aa: CASTRNPTGELFF
CDR3nt: TGTGCCAGCACCAGAAATCCCACCGGGGAGCTGTTTTTT

d_gene: TRBD2
j_gene: TRBJ2-1
abundance: few
v_gene: TRBV9
CDR3aa: CASSVGTSGSNEQFF
CDR3nt: TGTGCCAGCAGCGTAGGGACTAGCGGGAGTAATGAGCAGTTCTTC

d_gene: NA
j_gene: TRBJ1-2
abundance: few
v_gene: TRBV30
CDR3aa: CAWSVAGAYGYTF
CDR3nt: TGTGCCTGGAGTGTCGCAGGGGCATATGGCTACACCTTC